The 16 T cell receptor beta chains given below trace back to one sample, sequenced in a study of human T cells and chemical hapten exposure. TCRdb itself ran the RACE reads through MiXCR, one entry per CDR3 protein. The sample yields around 300,000 distinct CDR3 sequences, around 5.5% seen once. Time point specified: pre-sensitization, week 0. Described treatment: therapeutic diphenylcyclopropenone sensitization with weekly scalp DPC. The sequences come from whole blood, collected in connection with sensitization to the hapten diphenylcyclopropenone (DPC). The receptors originated from a woman under 30 with alopecia areata. Some clones in this sample may be carry-over from other donors' samples.

The genes are TRBV20-1 and TRBJ2-2, with 7 positions matching TRBD2. The CDR3 has 16 residues. V was pared by 1 base and J by 1 base, with 6 bases of the junction left unmatched. CDR1 and CDR2 (germline): DFQATT, SNEGSKA (reference sequence). The DNA for the CDR3 is TGCAGTGCTAGAGCCTACCCTAGCGGGAACACCGGGGAGCTGTTTTTT. It codes for CSARAYPSGNTGELFF.

This clonotype was counted a few times. The V call is TRBV6-6, the J call TRBJ1-2; 11 bases are a match to TRBD1. Germline CDR1 reads MNHNY; CDR2 reads SVGAGI (reference sequence). J was trimmed by 0 bases and V by 3 bases; bases with no gene match: 3. The CDR3 is made up of 16 amino acids. CDR3 DNA sequence: TGTGCCAGCAGTTATGGGGGACAGGGGGCTAACTATGGCTACACCTTC. This encodes CASSYGGQGANYGYTF.

This clonotype was seen at least ten times. The CDR3 nucleotides are TGCAGTGCTAGCCAGGGATCTGAAGCTTTCTTT. It specifies CSASQGSEAFF. The V call is TRBV20-1, the J call TRBJ1-1; D perhaps matches TRBD1 (5 bases). Trimming took 3 bases from V and 6 from J, leaving 8 bases between them. The CDR3 runs 11 residues. Per the germline V gene, CDR1 is DFQATT and CDR2 is SNEGSKA (reference sequence).

This clonotype was seen a few times. The rearrangement uses TRBV7-2 and TRBJ1-1; possible D gene TRBD1, 5 bases. The germline gives CDR1 SGHTA, CDR2 FQGNSA. Trimming removed 2 bases at V and 2 bases at J, with 12 bases between. The CDR3 consists of 15 residues. Here the CDR3 DNA reads TGTGCCAGCAGCTTAAAAGGAGGGGTAAACACTGAAGCTTTCTTT. It is translated as CASSLKGGVNTEAFF.

The J gene is TRBJ1-2, the V gene TRBV9; D perhaps matches TRBD1 (6 bases). V shed 3 bases and J shed 3 bases, with 21 bases lying between them. CDR1 is SGDLS and CDR2 is YYNGEE in the germline V gene. This CDR3 has 17 residues. The CDR3 is CASSAFTLRGGDYGYTF. The CDR3 DNA follows: TGTGCCAGCAGCGCCTTTACTCTCAGGGGAGGCGACTATGGCTACACCTTC.

This clonotype was detected only a few times. This chain uses TRBV7-9 with TRBJ2-6, with D possibly being TRBD2 (6 bases). Per the germline V gene, CDR1 is SEHNR and CDR2 is FQNEAQ (reference sequence). Trimming removed 5 bases at V and 0 bases at J, with 20 bases between. The CDR3 has 19 residues. Written as DNA, the CDR3 is TGTGCCAGCAGCCCCCGGGGGTGGGGATCAAGCTCTGGGGCCAACGTCCTGACTTTC. Translation gives CASSPRGWGSSSGANVLTF.

This clonotype was seen only once. At one boundary the junction diverges from the germline segment, which might be a read error. The rearrangement links TRBV15 to TRBJ2-7; D possibly corresponds to TRBD1 (6 bases). The CDR3 consists of 14 residues. Germline assignment: CDR1 LNHNV and CDR2 YYDKDF (reference sequence). CDR3 residues: CTTSRDLGGDEQYF. For the CDR3, the DNA is TGTACCACCAGCAGAGATCTAGGGGGTGACGAGCAGTACTTC.

This clonotype was picked up many times. The chain uses TRBV6-6 and TRBJ2-5, with unresolved D. The length of the CDR3 is 14 residues. Germline V gene lookup returns CDR1 MNHNY and CDR2 SVGAGI (reference sequence). Trimming cost V 0 bases and J 1 base, with 6 bases left between them. The CDR3 region has the DNA TGTGCCAGCAGTTACTCGAACAGCCAAGAGACCCAGTACTTC. It encodes CASSYSNSQETQYF.

This clonotype was seen just once. The V and J genes are TRBV27 and TRBJ2-5; a possible D gene is TRBD2 (6 bases). There are 15 residues in the CDR3. Germline loops: CDR1 MNHEY, CDR2 SMNVEV (reference sequence). Between the trimmed V and J ends, which lost 2 bases and 5 bases, there was a span of 15 bases. The CDR3 protein is CASSLTLGLKETQYF. DNA for the CDR3: TGTGCCAGCAGTTTAACTCTGGGACTTAAGGAGACCCAGTACTTC.

This clonotype was counted at least ten times. The chain employs TRBV5-4 and TRBJ2-3; tentative D call: TRBD1 (6 bases). Germline V CDR1 and CDR2: SGHNT, YYREEE (reference sequence). The CDR3 is 13 residues long. V lost 4 bases, J lost 4 bases, and 10 bases lay in between. This CDR3 reads CASSPRGADTQYF. The CDR3 nucleotides are TGTGCCAGCAGCCCCAGGGGAGCAGATACGCAGTATTTT.

As DNA, the CDR3 is TGTGCCAGCAGCTTAGGAAAGTACAATGAGCAGTTCTTC. This translates into CASSLGKYNEQFF. The chain is built from TRBV7-2 and TRBJ2-1; D unclear. Between the trimmed V and J ends, which lost 1 base and 4 bases, there was a span of 5 bases. Germline-derived CDR1 and CDR2 are SGHTA and FQGNSA. The CDR3 runs to 13 residues.

V is TRBV10-2 and J is TRBJ1-4; D gene uncertain. Germline V gene sequence: CDR1 WSHSY, CDR2 SAAADI. This CDR3 is 14 amino acids long. V was trimmed by 4 bases and J by 0 bases, leaving 6 bases between them. CDR3 protein: CASSVGATNEKLFF. The CDR3 DNA is TGCGCCAGCAGTGTTGGTGCAACTAATGAAAAACTGTTTTTT.

This clonotype was counted many times. CDR3: CASTLFKGLAYEQYF. DNA for the CDR3: TGTGCCAGCACGCTTTTTAAGGGGTTAGCCTACGAGCAGTACTTC. J is TRBJ2-7 and V is TRBV7-9, with D perhaps TRBD1 (5 bases). CDR3 length: 15 amino acids. The V gene's germline CDR1 is SEHNR and CDR2 FQNEAQ (reference sequence). V lost 7 bases and J lost 2, with 18 bases in between. Together with reference TRBV7-9 and TRBJ2-7, the CDR3 gives the full variable domain: DTGVSQNPRHKITKRGQNVTFRCDPISEHNRLYWYRQTLGQGPEFLTYFQNEAQLEKSRLLSDRFSAERPKGSFSTLEIQRTEQGDSAMYLCASTLFKGLAYEQYFGPGTRLTVT.

This clonotype was seen many times. This sequence joins TRBV20-1 and TRBJ2-7; the D gene is possibly TRBD1 (6 bases). V was shortened by 1 base and J by 2 bases, with 21 bases between the two germline ends. CDR1 and CDR2 (germline): DFQATT, SNEGSKA (reference sequence). This CDR3 is 17 amino acids long. CDR3 DNA: TGCAGTGCTAGAGTAAGACAGGAGTCCGTAACAACCTACGAGCAGTACTTC. This codes for CSARVRQESVTTYEQYF.

The chain employs TRBV6-2 or TRBV6-3 and TRBJ1-6, with TRBD1 identical over 9 bases. The CDR3 totals 15 residues. With V trimmed by 5 bases and J by 7 bases, 6 bases remained unmatched. CDR1 and CDR2 (germline): MNHEY, SVGEGT. This CDR3 reads CASSRPGTGNSPLHF. DNA of the CDR3: TGTGCCAGCAGTCGGCCCGGGACAGGGAATTCACCCCTCCACTTT.

This clonotype was seen a few times. The chain links TRBV2 to TRBJ1-3; weak D call: TRBD1 (5 bases). V dropped 3 bases and J dropped 0 bases, with 12 bases sitting between them. This CDR3 has 16 amino acids. Germline CDR1 reads SNHLY; CDR2 reads FYNNEI. As DNA, the CDR3 is TGTGCCAGCAGTGACGCGGCAGGGATCTCTGGAAACACCATATATTTT. It is translated as CASSDAAGISGNTIYF.